This T cell receptor beta chain was identified in a study of OX40 agonist ivuxolimab in advanced cancers. Overall study context: Ivuxolimab is a fully human IgG2 antibody that activates OX40 (CD134). Notes on the study in general: Certain nonresponders additionally had low normalized T-cell clonal expansion.

V lost 4 bases to trimming and J lost 9 bases; unmatched junction nucleotides: 4. Germline loops: CDR1 WNHNN, CDR2 SYGVQD (reference sequence). This CDR3 contains 14 residues. People who had autoimmune disease history or systemic immunosuppression were excluded. Blood samples were obtained at baseline, cycle 4 day 1, and cycle 7 day 1. Repertoires were generated with immunoSEQ multiplex PCR, while TCRdb's copy carries only in-frame clones and drops some. In the table there are 45,000 to 65,000 clones, roughly 80% of which are singletons. On this clone itself: The target antigen is unknown.

This specimen was CD4+ or CD8+ T cells sorted from blood, taken in a trial of the OX40 agonist ivuxolimab. The receptor comes from an adult with an advanced solid tumor such as melanoma, head and neck, liver or kidney cancer. The V call is TRBV10-1, the J call TRBJ2-1; 12 positions agree with TRBD2. CDR3 sequence (DNA): TGCGCCAGCAGTGGGACTAGCGGGAAAAGTGAGCAGTTCTTC. Translated: CASSGTSGKSEQFF.